This passage covers 8 T cell receptor beta chains from one sample sequenced in a study of T cell responses to AZD1222 COVID-19 vaccine. Generated by immunoSEQ multiplex PCR, the TCRdb table keeps only in-frame clones and is missing some. This table has 30,000 to 35,000 clones, roughly nine tenths appearing once. This specimen consisted of peripheral blood, obtained on day 0 of AZD1222 vaccination. These receptors were taken from an adult in good health.

The sample holds a few counts of this clone. The J gene is TRBJ2-7, the V gene TRBV7-9; D remains unclear. Germline V gene lookup returns CDR1 SEHNR and CDR2 FQNEAQ (reference sequence). CDR3 size: 15 residues. V dropped 0 bases and J dropped 2 bases, with 11 bases sitting between them. The CDR3 nucleotides are TGTGCCAGCAGCTTAGCGCAACCTGGGGCCTACGAGCAGTACTTC. Translating gives CASSLAQPGAYEQYF.

This chain joins TRBV2 and TRBJ1-2; no clear D. CDR1 is SNHLY, CDR2 FYNNEI, per germline. V was shortened by 3 bases and J by 4 bases, with 9 bases between the two germline ends. The CDR3 covers 13 residues. The CDR3 here is CASSENTLYGYTF. In nucleotides, the CDR3 is TGTGCCAGCAGTGAGAACACGCTCTATGGCTACACCTTC.

This chain links TRBV5-4 with TRBJ2-1; the D call may be TRBD1 or TRBD2 (5 bases each). Germline CDR1 SGHNT, CDR2 YYREEE (reference sequence). The CDR3 loop spans 13 amino acids. Trimming removed 0 bases from V and 8 bases from J, with 9 bases in between. CDR3 nucleotides: TGTGCCAGCAGCTTGGTTAAGGGACATGAGCAGTTCTTC. Amino acids: CASSLVKGHEQFF.

The J gene is TRBJ2-7, the V gene TRBV2, with 7 nucleotides matching TRBD1. The CDR3 is 18 amino acids. Germline V CDR1 and CDR2: SNHLY, FYNNEI. Trimming removed 0 bases from V and 0 bases from J; junction bases left unmatched: 11. The CDR3 reads CASSEAGFLGGVSYEQYF. As DNA, the CDR3 is TGTGCCAGCAGTGAAGCGGGGTTTTTAGGGGGCGTCTCCTACGAGCAGTACTTC.

This clone has a handful of counts. The J gene is TRBJ1-2, the V gene TRBV19; TRBD1 matches 9 bases. The germline V gene encodes CDR1 LNHDA and CDR2 SQIVND (reference sequence). The J segment lost 2 bases and the V segment lost 5 bases, leaving 3 bases of the junction unmatched. The CDR3 runs to 14 residues. The CDR3 DNA reads as TGTGCCAGTAGTCGGGACAGGGCCAACTATGGCTACACCTTC. Amino acids: CASSRDRANYGYTF.

The chain uses TRBV19 and TRBJ2-1; 8 nucleotides agree with TRBD2. The junction had 6 bases not matched to a gene; V was cut back by 4 bases and J by 7 bases. CDR3 length equals 14 residues. CDR1 is LNHDA and CDR2 is SQIVND in the germline V gene (reference sequence). This CDR3 is CASSRTGGLNEQFF. DNA of the CDR3: TGTGCCAGTAGTAGAACGGGGGGGCTAAATGAGCAGTTCTTC. Looking up the rest from reference TRBV19 and TRBJ2-1 gives the full variable domain: DGGITQSPKYLFRKEGQNVTLSCEQNLNHDAMYWYRQDPGQGLRLIYYSQIVNDFQKGDIAEGYSVSREKKESFPLTVTSAQKNPTAFYLCASSRTGGLNEQFFGPGTRLTVL.

The rearrangement joins TRBV12-3 or TRBV12-4 to TRBJ2-7; D is ambiguous. The V end lost 3 bases, the J end lost 4 bases, and 10 bases lay between the germline ends. The CDR3 is made up of 13 amino acids. The CDR3 loop is CASSFADGYEQYF. In nucleotides, the CDR3 is TGTGCCAGCAGTTTCGCAGATGGATACGAGCAGTACTTC.

The V gene is TRBV25-1, the J gene TRBJ2-5, with D possibly called TRBD1 or TRBD2 (5 bases each). This CDR3 is built from 14 residues. The germline CDR1 and CDR2 sequences are MGHDK and SYGVNS. V lost 5 bases and J 5 bases, leaving 15 bases between the germline ends. The CDR3 nucleotides read TGTGCCAGCAGTCGAGAGGGGAGATGGGAGACCCAGTACTTC. Translating gives CASSREGRWETQYF.